Only one count was recorded for the clone carrying this TCR beta chain. The sample originates from a study of OX40 agonist ivuxolimab in advanced cancers. The protocol was immunoSEQ multiplex PCR, while the TCRdb copy is restricted to in-frame clones and leaves out a portion. The sample carries more than 55,000 clones, about nine tenths recorded once. The CDR3 has 14 residues. In germline, CDR1 is SGHRS, CDR2 YFSETQ. Trimming took off 5 bases at V and 2 bases at J, with 13 bases between the two ends. The clonotype was recovered from an adult with an advanced solid tumor such as melanoma, head and neck, liver or kidney cancer. The chain couples TRBV5-1 to TRBJ2-5; the D is unclear. The material sequenced was CD4+ or CD8+ T cells sorted from blood, taken in a trial of the OX40 agonist ivuxolimab. CDR3 region: CASRRQPIQETQYF. Here the CDR3 DNA reads TGCGCCAGCAGAAGGCAGCCTATTCAAGAGACCCAGTACTTC.